The 28 T cell receptor beta chains in this list originate from one sample, sequenced in a study of metastatic and nonmetastatic thyroid tumors. TCRdb re-called the PCR reads through MiXCR. This sample yields approximately 35,000 clones, of which 21% are seen a single time; over 2.5% belongs to the top ten. Each patient came to thyroid surgery without any prior treatment (of any kind). The sequenced sample was tumor tissue. The receptors were gathered from a male donor with papillary thyroid cancer or a benign thyroid nodule (not recorded which). Some clones in this sample may be carry-over from other donors' samples.

The chain joins TRBV19 to TRBJ2-7, with 11 bases that match TRBD2. This CDR3 is 14 amino acids long. V was pared by 3 bases and J by 2 bases, with 0 bases of the junction left unmatched. CDR1 LNHDA and CDR2 SQIVND come from the germline V gene (reference sequence). CDR3: CASSMGLAAYEQYF. DNA of the CDR3: TGTGCCAGTAGTATGGGACTAGCGGCCTACGAGCAGTACTTC.

This clone counts as medium-sized. This sequence joins TRBV10-3 and TRBJ2-1; 13 positions agree with TRBD2. V shed 2 bases and J 5 bases; nucleotides not matched to a gene: 3. The CDR3 runs to 16 residues. Germline loops: CDR1 ENHRY, CDR2 SYGVKD. Here the CDR3 reads CAISEELAGGDNEQFF. The CDR3 DNA follows: TGTGCCATCAGTGAGGAACTAGCGGGAGGGGACAATGAGCAGTTCTTC.

This clone occurred many times. This sequence joins TRBV6-1 and TRBJ2-3, with no clear D. The V gene's germline CDR1 is MNHNS and CDR2 SASEGT. The CDR3 is 15 amino acids. V lost 3 bases and J 4 bases, leaving 14 bases between the germline ends. The CDR3: CASSESLQWSDTQYF. CDR3 nucleotide sequence: TGTGCCAGCAGTGAGAGCCTCCAATGGTCAGATACGCAGTATTTT.

This clone showed up many times. The V gene is TRBV4-1, the J gene TRBJ1-1; D is ambiguous. The CDR3 runs to 14 residues. The V gene lost 2 bases and the J gene lost 5 bases, with 12 bases spanning the gap. The germline V gene has CDR1 MGHRA and CDR2 YSYEKL. The CDR3 nucleotides read TGCGCCAGCAGCCAATACCTCGTGAGTACTGAAGCTTTCTTT. Protein product: CASSQYLVSTEAFF.

In its sample, this clone was seen many times. The V and J genes are TRBV11-2 and TRBJ2-3; 10 bases are a match to TRBD1. Germline values: CDR1 SGHAT, CDR2 FQNNGV. CDR3 length: 15 residues. V was pared by 5 bases and J by 6 bases, with 8 bases of the junction left unmatched. CDR3 sequence: CASSPRQGASDTQYF. CDR3 bases: TGTGCCAGCAGCCCGCGACAGGGGGCTAGCGATACGCAGTATTTT.

This clone was picked up many times. The CDR3 protein is CASSGASHNEQFF. The CDR3 DNA reads TGTGCCAGCAGCGGCGCATCACACAATGAGCAGTTCTTC. This chain links TRBV2 with TRBJ2-1, with unresolved D. Trimming cost V 6 bases and J 5 bases, with 11 bases left between them. Per the germline V gene, CDR1 is SNHLY and CDR2 is FYNNEI. This CDR3 comprises 13 residues.

The rearrangement links TRBV20-1 to TRBJ2-7; maybe TRBD2 (6 bases). Germline loops: CDR1 DFQATT, CDR2 SNEGSKA (reference sequence). The length of the CDR3 is 15 residues. Trimming stripped 5 bases from V and 4 bases from J, with 21 bases between. The CDR3 here is CSALVASGRGYEQYF. The CDR3 region has the DNA TGCAGTGCTTTGGTGGCCAGCGGGCGGGGATACGAGCAGTACTTC.

J is TRBJ2-2 and V is TRBV30; tentatively, D is TRBD2 (5 bases). Germline lookup yields CDR1 GTSNPN and CDR2 SVGIG (reference sequence). This CDR3 region has 12 residues. V gave up 6 bases and J gave up 5 bases, with 10 bases separating them. CDR3 sequence reads: CACPRGTGELFF. CDR3 bases: TGTGCCTGCCCCCGAGGGACCGGGGAGCTGTTTTTT.

This clone was seen many times. The V and J genes are TRBV29-1 and TRBJ2-3; 7 nucleotides agree with TRBD1. V shed 7 bases and J 0 bases; nucleotides not matched to a gene: 7. CDR1 is SQVTM and CDR2 is ANQGSEA in the germline V gene. The CDR3 is made up of 14 amino acids. CDR3 DNA: TGCAGCGCTGAGACGGGACAGAGCACAGATACGCAGTATTTT. Translated: CSAETGQSTDTQYF.

The V and J genes are TRBV11-2 and TRBJ1-3; D is uncertain. CDR1 is SGHAT, CDR2 FQNNGV, per germline. Trimming shortened V by 0 bases and J by 4 bases, and 4 bases separated the two germline ends. The CDR3 extends over 13 amino acids. Here the CDR3 reads CASSLDQGNTIYF. CDR3 bases: TGTGCCAGCAGCTTAGATCAGGGAAACACCATATATTTT.

This clone has a handful of counts. This chain uses TRBV2 with TRBJ1-3; D possibly corresponds to TRBD1 (5 bases). Germline CDR1 is SNHLY and CDR2 is FYNNEI. V gave up 6 bases and J gave up 2 bases, with 8 bases separating them. There are 13 residues in the CDR3. CDR3: CASSGTAGNTIYF. CDR3 coding DNA: TGTGCCAGCAGCGGGACCGCTGGAAACACCATATATTTT.

The gene calls are TRBV5-1 and TRBJ2-7; D is ambiguous. In germline, CDR1 is SGHRS, CDR2 YFSETQ. V lost 4 bases to trimming and J lost 2 bases, with 19 bases between them. CDR3 length equals 16 residues. In DNA form, the CDR3 reads TGCGCCAGCAGCCCGGCCGTAGGACGCGGTACCTACGAGCAGTACTTC. Amino acid sequence: CASSPAVGRGTYEQYF.

This chain connects TRBV5-1 to TRBJ1-2, with 10 bases lining up with TRBD1. The CDR3 spans 13 residues. V was pared by 3 bases and J by 7 bases, with 3 bases of the junction left unmatched. CDR1 is SGHRS and CDR2 is YFSETQ in the germline V gene. DNA for the CDR3: TGCGCCAGCAGCTCGGGACAGGGGCTTGGCTACACCTTC. It is translated as CASSSGQGLGYTF.

This chain uses TRBV6-5 with TRBJ2-7, with D perhaps TRBD2 (5 bases). Trimming took 6 bases from V and 4 from J, leaving 16 bases between them. The CDR3 covers 14 residues. CDR1 and CDR2 from the germline V gene are MNHEY and SVGAGI. The CDR3 is CASSLARGRYEQYF. For the CDR3, the DNA is TGTGCCAGCAGCTTAGCCCGGGGTAGGTACGAGCAGTACTTC.

The gene calls are TRBV11-2 and TRBJ1-1; a possible D gene is TRBD1 (5 bases). The V gene's germline CDR1 is SGHAT and CDR2 FQNNGV. Trimming pared 5 bases from V and 8 bases from J, leaving 24 bases between. CDR3 size: 16 residues. Written as DNA, the CDR3 is TGTGCCAGCAGCACACACAGTTCCGGGGGGATAGGCGAAGCTTTCTTT. It translates to CASSTHSSGGIGEAFF.

In its sample, this clone was seen many times. V usage is TRBV7-9 and J usage is TRBJ2-5; TRBD1 might be the D (5 bases). The germline CDR1 and CDR2 sequences are SEHNR and FQNEAQ (reference sequence). V lost 5 bases, J lost 2 bases, and 12 bases lay in between. The CDR3 is 14 residues long. The CDR3 nucleotides are TGTGCCAGCAGCCAGTATAGGGGACAAGAGACCCAGTACTTC. Its protein product is CASSQYRGQETQYF.

The chain couples TRBV30 to TRBJ1-2; the D gene is possibly TRBD1 (6 bases). The CDR3 is 13 amino acids. The V gene's germline CDR1 is GTSNPN and CDR2 SVGIG (reference sequence). V lost 0 bases and J lost 7, with 12 bases in between. This chain's CDR3 is CAWSVGGAAGYTF. DNA for the CDR3: TGTGCCTGGAGTGTTGGGGGCGCGGCTGGCTACACCTTC.

This clone was detected ten times or more. This chain joins TRBV20-1 and TRBJ2-7; tentative D call: TRBD2 (5 bases). V lost 6 bases, J lost 3 bases, and 15 bases lay in between. This CDR3 spans 13 amino acids. From germline, CDR1 is DFQATT and CDR2 SNEGSKA (reference sequence). The DNA for the CDR3 is TGCAGTGCAGACCTAGCTCCTGGCTACGAGCAGTACTTC. Translating gives CSADLAPGYEQYF.

This clone has ten or more counts. This rearrangement joins TRBV7-2 to TRBJ2-5; tentatively, D is TRBD1 or TRBD2 (5 bases each). There are 13 residues in the CDR3. V lost 3 bases and J lost 1, with 6 bases in between. Germline V gives CDR1 SGHTA, CDR2 FQGNSA. This CDR3 is CASSFGTQETQYF. CDR3 sequence (DNA): TGTGCCAGCAGCTTCGGGACCCAAGAGACCCAGTACTTC.

Many counts were recorded for this clone. A junction boundary mismatches the germline segment, possibly from a read error. V and J are TRBV11-1 and TRBJ2-1; 11 nucleotides agree with TRBD2. Looked up from germline, CDR1 is SGHAT and CDR2 is FQDESV (reference sequence). The CDR3 length is 18 residues. Written as DNA, the CDR3 is TGTGCCAGCAGGTCCGGGACAGGGACTAGCGGCAACTACAGTGAGCAGTTCTTC. Translation: CASRSGTGTSGNYSEQFF.

This clone has only a few counts. The V gene is TRBV6-1, the J gene TRBJ2-7, with 13 bases aligning to TRBD2. Germline values: CDR1 MNHNS, CDR2 SASEGT. The CDR3 contains 15 residues. Trimming at V came to 6 bases and at J to 3 bases, leaving 5 bases not matched to a gene. CDR3 nucleotide sequence: TGTGCCAGCAGCCAAGGACTAGCGGGGGTCTACGAGCAGTACTTC. It translates to CASSQGLAGVYEQYF.

In this sample, this clone turned up many times. V and J are TRBV28 and TRBJ2-5, with D perhaps matching TRBD1 (5 bases). Germline CDR1 is MDHEN and CDR2 is SYDVKM. The CDR3 spans 15 residues. V was cut by 5 bases and J by 5 bases, with 18 bases left in between. The CDR3 loop is CASSLPRGAGETQYF. CDR3 nucleotide sequence: TGTGCCAGCAGTCTGCCCCGTGGGGCAGGTGAGACCCAGTACTTC. Together with reference TRBV28 and TRBJ2-5, the CDR3 gives the full variable domain: DVKVTQSSRYLVKRTGEKVFLECVQDMDHENMFWYRQDPGLGLRLIYFSYDVKMKEKGDIPEGYSVSREKKERFSLILESASTNQTSMYLCASSLPRGAGETQYFGPGTRLLVL.

The gene calls are TRBV6-1 and TRBJ2-7; D possibly corresponds to TRBD1 (6 bases). The CDR3 length is 13 residues. Trimming removed 5 bases at V and 6 bases at J, with 14 bases between. Germline CDR1 MNHNS, CDR2 SASEGT. CDR3 DNA: TGTGCCAGCAGTTTGTACAGGGAGTGCGAGCAGTACTTC. It is translated as CASSLYRECEQYF.

The sample holds many counts of this clone. The chain links TRBV19 to TRBJ1-2; D might be TRBD1 (6 bases). V was pared by 7 bases and J by 7 bases, with 16 bases between. In germline, CDR1 is LNHDA, CDR2 SQIVND (reference sequence). The CDR3 is 13 residues long. This CDR3 reads CASKDPGETGYTF. CDR3 DNA: TGTGCCAGTAAGGACCCAGGGGAGACTGGCTACACCTTC.

The table lists this clone with many counts. The gene calls are TRBV30 and TRBJ1-3; D not resolved. Germline CDR1 reads GTSNPN; CDR2 reads SVGIG (reference sequence). CDR3 length: 13 amino acids. V shed 2 bases and J shed 2 bases, with 7 bases lying between them. The chain's CDR3 is CAWSFSAGNTIYF. In DNA, the CDR3 is TGTGCCTGGAGTTTCTCTGCTGGAAACACCATATATTTT.

This clone was recorded many times. The chain uses TRBV28 and TRBJ1-5; D not certain. CDR1 and CDR2 (germline): MDHEN, SYDVKM. V gave up 5 bases and J gave up 0 bases, with 5 bases separating them. There are 13 residues in the CDR3. CDR3 nucleotides: TGTGCCAGCAGTCTGGATAGCAATCAGCCCCAGCATTTT. This sequence encodes CASSLDSNQPQHF.

This clone has a handful of counts. The rearrangement joins TRBV28 to TRBJ2-7; D perhaps matches TRBD2 (7 bases). The CDR3 consists of 15 residues. Looked up from germline, CDR1 is MDHEN and CDR2 is SYDVKM. The germline V and J ends were trimmed by 5 bases and 4 bases, with 18 bases remaining between them. The CDR3 protein is CASSPAGRGVYEQYF. The DNA for the CDR3 is TGTGCCAGCAGTCCCGCGGGGAGGGGGGTGTACGAGCAGTACTTC.

This clone has a handful of counts. CDR3 DNA: TGTGCCAGCAGTTCTGAAGGGACCCGTGGACCCTACACCTTC. Translation gives CASSSEGTRGPYTF. The chain links TRBV12-3 or TRBV12-4 to TRBJ1-2; possible D gene TRBD1, 5 bases. V was trimmed by 4 bases and J by 10 bases, leaving 19 bases between them. The length of the CDR3 is 14 residues.